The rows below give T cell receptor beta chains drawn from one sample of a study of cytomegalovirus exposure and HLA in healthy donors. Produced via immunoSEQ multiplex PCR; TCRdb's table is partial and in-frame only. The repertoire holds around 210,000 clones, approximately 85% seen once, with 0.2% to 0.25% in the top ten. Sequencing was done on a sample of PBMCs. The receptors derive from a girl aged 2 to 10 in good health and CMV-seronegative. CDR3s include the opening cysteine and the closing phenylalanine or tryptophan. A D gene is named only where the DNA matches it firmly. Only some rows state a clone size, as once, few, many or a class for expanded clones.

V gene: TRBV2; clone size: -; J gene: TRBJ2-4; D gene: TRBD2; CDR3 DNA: TGTGCCAGCAGGGCAGCGGGGGGCAAAAACATTCAGTACTTC; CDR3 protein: CASRAAGGKNIQYF
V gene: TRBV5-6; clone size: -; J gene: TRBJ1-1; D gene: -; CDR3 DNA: TGTGCCAGCAGCTTGGGAGGGTACGCCGAAGCTTTCTTT; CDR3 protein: CASSLGGYAEAFF
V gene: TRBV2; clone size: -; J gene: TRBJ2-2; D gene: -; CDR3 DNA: TGTGCCAGCAGTGCAGGGCAGGGTAGGCTGTTTTTT; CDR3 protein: CASSAGQGRLFF
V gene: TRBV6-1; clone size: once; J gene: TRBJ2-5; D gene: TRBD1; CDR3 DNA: TGTGCCAGCAGTGAAGCAGGGGGCCTGCGGACCCAGTACTTC; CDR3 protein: CASSEAGGLRTQYF
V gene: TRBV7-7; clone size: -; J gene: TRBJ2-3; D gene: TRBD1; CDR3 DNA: TGTGCCAGCAGCTTAGAGGCAGGGGGTCCAGATACGCAGTATTTT; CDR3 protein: CASSLEAGGPDTQYF
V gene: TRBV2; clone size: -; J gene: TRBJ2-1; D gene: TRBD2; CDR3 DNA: TGTGCCAGCAGAGGCGGTGCGGCTAGCGGGGGGACAACCTACAATGAGCAGTTCTTC; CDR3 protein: CASRGGAASGGTTYNEQFF
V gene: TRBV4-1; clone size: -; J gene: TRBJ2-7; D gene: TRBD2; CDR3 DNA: TGCGCCAGCAGCCTCGGACTAGTCGGCGAGCAGTACTTC; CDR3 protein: CASSLGLVGEQYF
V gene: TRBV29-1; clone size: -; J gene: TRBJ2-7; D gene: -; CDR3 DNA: TGCAGCGTTGAAGACCCCGGACACTACTACGAGCAGTACTTC; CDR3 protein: CSVEDPGHYYEQYF
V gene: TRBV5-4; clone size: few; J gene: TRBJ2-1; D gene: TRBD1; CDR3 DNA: TGTGCCAGCAGCCCGAGGGGACAGGGCAACGATGAGCAGTTCTTC; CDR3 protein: CASSPRGQGNDEQFF
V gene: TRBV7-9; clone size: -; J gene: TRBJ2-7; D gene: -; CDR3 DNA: TGTGCCGCCCTGGGGGGATCCCCCTACGAGCAGTACTTC; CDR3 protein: CAALGGSPYEQYF
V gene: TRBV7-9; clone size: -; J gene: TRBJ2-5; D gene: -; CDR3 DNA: TGTGCCAGCAGCTTACGAACGAGTAGTGTCCAAGAGACCCAGTACTTC; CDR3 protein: CASSLRTSSVQETQYF
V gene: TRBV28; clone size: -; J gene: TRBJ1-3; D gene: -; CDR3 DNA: TGTGCCAGCAGTGCCGGTATGGGACACTTAGTCTCTGGAAACACCATATATTTT; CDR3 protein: CASSAGMGHLVSGNTIYF
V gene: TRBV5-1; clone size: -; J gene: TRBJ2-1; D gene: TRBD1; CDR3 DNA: TGCGCCAGCAGCGGCCGGGACAGGCTTTCCCCGGGGCAGTTCTTC; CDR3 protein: CASSGRDRLSPGQFF
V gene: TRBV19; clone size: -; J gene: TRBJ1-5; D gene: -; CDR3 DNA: TGTGCCAGTAGCTTCAGCCACTATAGCAATCAGCCCCAGCATTTT; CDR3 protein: CASSFSHYSNQPQHF
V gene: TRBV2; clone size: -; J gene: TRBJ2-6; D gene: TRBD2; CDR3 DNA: TGTGCCAGCAGAGAGAGGGAGGGGAGGGCCGGGGCCAACGTCCTGACTTTC; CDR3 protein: CASREREGRAGANVLTF
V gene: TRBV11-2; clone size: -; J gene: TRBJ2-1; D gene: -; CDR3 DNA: TGTGCCAGCAGCCTAAGATTCCCCTCCTACAATGAGCAGTTCTTC; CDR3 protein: CASSLRFPSYNEQFF
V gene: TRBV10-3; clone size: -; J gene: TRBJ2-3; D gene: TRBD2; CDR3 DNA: TGTGCCATCAGTGAGTACGGCTCCAGCGGGGGGCCGCAGTATTTT; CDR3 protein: CAISEYGSSGGPQYF
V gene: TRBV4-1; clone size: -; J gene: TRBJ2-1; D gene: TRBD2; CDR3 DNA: TGCGCCAGCAGCCTAGCGGGGGCCGCAAAAACCTACAATGAGCAGTTCTTC; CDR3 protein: CASSLAGAAKTYNEQFF
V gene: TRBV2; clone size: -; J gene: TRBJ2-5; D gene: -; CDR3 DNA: TGTGCCAGCTATGAGGGCTGGGAGCAGTACTTC; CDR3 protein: CASYEGWEQYF
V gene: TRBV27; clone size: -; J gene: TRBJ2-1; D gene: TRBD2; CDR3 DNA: TGTGCCAGCAGTTCCTTCCGGGGGGGTTCGAGGGAGCAGTTCTTC; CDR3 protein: CASSSFRGGSREQFF
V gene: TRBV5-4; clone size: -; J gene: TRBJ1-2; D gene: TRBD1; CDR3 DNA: TGTGCCAGCAGCTCCGGGACAGGGGCTTATGGCTACACCTTC; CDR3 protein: CASSSGTGAYGYTF
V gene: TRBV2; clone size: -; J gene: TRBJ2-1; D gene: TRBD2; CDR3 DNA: TGTGCCAGCATGGGGAGGTGGGCGGGAGGGTACAATGAGCAGTTCTTC; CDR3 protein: CASMGRWAGGYNEQFF
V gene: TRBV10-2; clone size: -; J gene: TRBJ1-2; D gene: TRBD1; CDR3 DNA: TGCGCCAGCAGTGACGACAGGGTCCCCTATGGCTACACCTTC; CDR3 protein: CASSDDRVPYGYTF
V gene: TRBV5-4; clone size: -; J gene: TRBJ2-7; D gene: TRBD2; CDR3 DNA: TGTGCCAGCAGCTGGACTAGCGGGGGGGAGCAGTACTTC; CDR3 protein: CASSWTSGGEQYF
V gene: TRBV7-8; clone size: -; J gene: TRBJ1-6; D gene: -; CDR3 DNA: TGTGCCAGCAGCTTAGGGACAAATACTAATTCACCCCTCCACTTT; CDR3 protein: CASSLGTNTNSPLHF
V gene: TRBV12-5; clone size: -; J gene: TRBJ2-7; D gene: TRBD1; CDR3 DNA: TGTGCTAGTGGTTTCGACAGGGCCTCCTACGAGCAGTACTTC; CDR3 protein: CASGFDRASYEQYF
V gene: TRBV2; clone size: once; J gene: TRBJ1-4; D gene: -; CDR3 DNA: TGTGCCAGCAAAGGTGGAGCTAATGAAAAACTGTTTTTT; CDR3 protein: CASKGGANEKLFF
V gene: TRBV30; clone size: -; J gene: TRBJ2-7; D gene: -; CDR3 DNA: TGTGCCTGGAGTGTAGGAACGGGCGAGCAGTACTTC; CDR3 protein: CAWSVGTGEQYF
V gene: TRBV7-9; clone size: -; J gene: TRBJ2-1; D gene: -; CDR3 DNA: TGTGCCAGCAGCTTAGGCACGTGGGGGCGGGCCCAGCGGAAGAATGAGCAGTTCTTC; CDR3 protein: CASSLGTWGRAQRKNEQFF
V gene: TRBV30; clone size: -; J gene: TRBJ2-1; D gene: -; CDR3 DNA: TGTGCCTGGAGGATGGACAGCAGCTCCTACAATGAGCAGTTCTTC; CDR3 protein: CAWRMDSSSYNEQFF
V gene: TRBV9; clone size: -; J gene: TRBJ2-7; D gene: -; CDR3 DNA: TGTGCCAGCAGCCTCGTAGATAGCTCCTACGAGCAGTACTTC; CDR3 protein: CASSLVDSSYEQYF
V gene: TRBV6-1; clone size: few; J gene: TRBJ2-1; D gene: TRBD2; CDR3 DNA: TGTGCCAGCAGTCGGGGGGGGACAATATACAATGAGCAGTTCTTC; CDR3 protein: CASSRGGTIYNEQFF
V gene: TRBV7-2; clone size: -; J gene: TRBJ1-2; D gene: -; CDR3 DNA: TGTGCCAGCAGCCTGACGGGGGGCGACTATGGCTACACCTTC; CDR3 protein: CASSLTGGDYGYTF
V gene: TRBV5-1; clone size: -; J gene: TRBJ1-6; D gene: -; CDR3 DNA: TGCGCCAGCAGCTTTGGCCCTGGGGCCGCGAATAATTCACCCCTCCACTTT; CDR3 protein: CASSFGPGAANNSPLHF
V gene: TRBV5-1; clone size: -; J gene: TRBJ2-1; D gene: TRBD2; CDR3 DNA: TGCGCCAGCAGCGCGGCTAGCGGTAATGAGCAGTTCTTC; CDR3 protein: CASSAASGNEQFF
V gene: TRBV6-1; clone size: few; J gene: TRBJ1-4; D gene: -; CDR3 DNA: TGTGCCAGCAGTGGCGTAATGACGGTCGGGGAAAAACTGTTTTTT; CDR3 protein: CASSGVMTVGEKLFF
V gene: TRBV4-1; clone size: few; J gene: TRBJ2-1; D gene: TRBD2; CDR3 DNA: TGCGCCAGGAGGGAGCCTAGCGGGAGAGACAATGAGCAGTTCTTC; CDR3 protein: CARREPSGRDNEQFF
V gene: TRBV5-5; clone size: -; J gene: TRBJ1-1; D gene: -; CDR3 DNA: TGTGCCAGCAGCTTGGACAGGGTGAACACTGAAGCTTTCTTT; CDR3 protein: CASSLDRVNTEAFF
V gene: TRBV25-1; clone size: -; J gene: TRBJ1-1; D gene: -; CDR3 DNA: TGTGCCAGCCACGGGTCCACTGAAGCTTTCTTT; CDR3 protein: CASHGSTEAFF
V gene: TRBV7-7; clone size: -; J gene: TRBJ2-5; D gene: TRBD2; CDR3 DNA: TGTGCCAGCAGCCCCGGGACTAGCGAGGGGGGGACCCAGTACTTC; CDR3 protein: CASSPGTSEGGTQYF